What follows describes a single TCR beta chain. No antigen is known for it. The data originate from a study of OX40 agonist ivuxolimab in advanced cancers. Overall study context: Among those treated, three patients had partial responses, one with hepatocellular carcinoma and two with cutaneous melanoma. Study-wide points: There were, on average, more expanded clones in CD8+ T cells than in CD4+. At doses 0.1 to 3.0 mg/kg, CD4+ and CD8+ clones expanded. Partial responders at 0.1-3.0 mg/kg showed near-lowest clonal expansion.

Germline V gives CDR1 MGHRA, CDR2 YSYEKL. V was pared by 2 bases and J by 1 base, with 12 bases between. The CDR3 totals 15 residues. Profiled with immunoSEQ multiplex PCR; TCRdb holds only in-frame clones, not every one. Among 65,000 to 95,000 clones, roughly 89% were seen once, and the ten largest hold approximately 0.19%. The chain is built from TRBV4-1 and TRBJ2-7; D may be TRBD1 (6 bases). Sequenced here: CD4+ or CD8+ T cells sorted from blood, sampled in a trial of the OX40 agonist ivuxolimab. This sequence was found in an adult with an advanced solid tumor such as melanoma, head and neck, liver or kidney cancer. The CDR3 loop reads CASSQTGHLSYEQYF. The CDR3 bases are TGCGCCAGCAGCCAAACGGGACACTTGTCCTACGAGCAGTACTTC.